This TCR beta chain was identified in a study of technical replicates of blood from several donors. Measured with immunoSEQ multiplex PCR; TCRdb has only the in-frame clones, and not every one. The sample records about 70,000 clones, around 97% being singletons. Sequenced sample: T cells isolated from PBMCs. This clonotype was obtained from a human donor in good health.

The CDR3 reads CASSLSRGGTEAFF. For the CDR3, the DNA is TGTGCCAGCAGCTTGTCGCGAGGGGGCACTGAAGCTTTCTTT. This chain uses TRBV7-9 with TRBJ1-1; D perhaps matches TRBD1 (6 bases). Germline CDR1 reads SEHNR; CDR2 reads FQNEAQ (reference sequence). The CDR3 covers 14 residues. V lost 3 bases and J 4 bases, leaving 12 bases between the germline ends.